This note documents a single T cell receptor beta chain sequence. Its antigen is undetermined. The V and J ends lost 1 base and 3 bases respectively, with 12 bases between them. The CDR3 loop spans 15 amino acids. Germline loops: CDR1 LGHNA, CDR2 YSLEER. Sequenced by immunoSEQ multiplex PCR; TCRdb stores in-frame clones only, minus some. The table records fewer than 120,000 clones, roughly 87% of them present only once. The data were taken from a study of OX40 agonist ivuxolimab in advanced cancers. Study-wide results and limits: Both CD4+ and CD8+ T cell populations in blood had undergone clonal expansion by week 6 at 0.1 to 3.0 mg/kg.

J is TRBJ2-5 and V is TRBV4-3, with D possibly being TRBD2 (5 bases). This TCR came from an adult with an advanced solid tumor such as melanoma, head and neck, liver or kidney cancer. The sample here was CD4+ or CD8+ T cells sorted from blood, taken in a trial of the OX40 agonist ivuxolimab. This CDR3 is CASSQGTAAKETQYF. The DNA of the CDR3 is TGCGCCAGCAGCCAAGGGACTGCCGCGAAAGAGACCCAGTACTTC.